These 27 T cell receptor beta chains were all obtained from the same sample, sequenced in a study of T cell responses to AZD1222 COVID-19 vaccine. Data came from immunoSEQ multiplex PCR; TCRdb stores just in-frame clones and leaves some out. The table includes 150,000 to 200,000 clones, about 89% detected once. The sequences come from peripheral blood, collected on day 0 of MenACWY control vaccination. These receptors all come from an adult in good health.

The chain employs TRBV14 and TRBJ2-5; D call uncertain. The CDR3 spans 13 residues. V dropped 4 bases and J dropped 4 bases, with 10 bases sitting between them. Germline assignment: CDR1 SGHDN and CDR2 FVKESK. CDR3 bases: TGTGCCAGCAGCCCCCGATTGAGAGAGACCCAGTACTTC. Its translation: CASSPRLRETQYF.

This rearrangement joins TRBV12-5 to TRBJ2-7; D tentatively fits TRBD1 or TRBD2 (5 bases each). V gave up 7 bases and J gave up 0 bases, with 10 bases separating them. Germline V gives CDR1 LGHNT, CDR2 FRNRAP. There are 13 residues in the CDR3. The CDR3 loop is CASERGTSYEQYF. The CDR3 DNA reads as TGTGCTAGTGAACGAGGGACCTCCTACGAGCAGTACTTC.

V usage is TRBV24-1 and J usage is TRBJ2-1; D gene ambiguous. Germline V CDR1 and CDR2: KGHDR, SFDVKD. The CDR3 has 13 residues. With 4 bases removed from V and 9 bases from J, the gap between germline ends came to 12 bases. The CDR3, as DNA: TGTGCCACCAGTGAAAGGCTGATTGGTGAGCAGTTCTTC. This sequence encodes CATSERLIGEQFF.

The chain has TRBV12-3 or TRBV12-4 and TRBJ1-3; TRBD1 matches at 8 bases. V gave up 7 bases and J gave up 9 bases; unmatched junction bases: 8. The CDR3 covers 13 residues. As DNA, the CDR3 is TGTGCCAGCACCCCTGGACAGGGAGGCACCATATATTTT. Amino acids: CASTPGQGGTIYF.

This chain uses TRBV19 with TRBJ2-5; 7 positions agree with TRBD2. The trim removed 2 bases at V and 4 bases at J, leaving 7 bases unmatched. There are 15 residues in the CDR3. CDR1 is LNHDA and CDR2 is SQIVND in the germline V gene (reference sequence). The CDR3: CASSILGGDGETQYF. The DNA for the CDR3 is TGTGCCAGTAGTATATTGGGGGGGGATGGAGAGACCCAGTACTTC.

The count of this clone is one. This chain joins TRBV7-9 and TRBJ2-3; 7 positions agree with TRBD1. This CDR3 has 15 residues. Germline V gene lookup returns CDR1 SEHNR and CDR2 FQNEAQ (reference sequence). The trim removed 5 bases at V and 7 bases at J, leaving 12 bases unmatched. In DNA, the CDR3 is TGTGCCAGCAGCCGAACTCATGACAGGGCCCATACGCAGTATTTT. Amino acid sequence: CASSRTHDRAHTQYF.

This clone was seen a handful of times. The J gene is TRBJ1-2, the V gene TRBV6-5; D gene ambiguous. CDR1 is MNHEY, CDR2 SVGAGI, per germline. CDR3 length equals 16 residues. Trimming shortened V by 0 bases and J by 0 bases, and 11 bases separated the two germline ends. The CDR3 loop is CASSYSSGATNYGYTF. CDR3 coding DNA: TGTGCCAGCAGTTACTCGTCCGGCGCCACTAACTATGGCTACACCTTC.

This clone is a singleton in its sample. The junction and the germline gene differ at one end; a read error may be behind it. The J gene is TRBJ2-7, the V gene TRBV28, with 9 bases fitting TRBD1. Germline V gene data show CDR1 as MDHEN and CDR2 as SYDVKM. The CDR3 is 12 residues long. This CDR3 reads CASSFLSTGGVF. CDR3 bases: TGTGCCAGCAGTTTTCTCTCGACAGGGGGGGTCTTC.

The V gene is TRBV28, the J gene TRBJ2-1; TRBD1 matches at 7 bases. Looked up from germline, CDR1 is MDHEN and CDR2 is SYDVKM. Unmatched junction bases numbered 15, after V lost 10 bases and J lost 6 bases. The CDR3 runs to 15 residues. The CDR3 reads CATRKGQPNFNEQFF. The DNA for the CDR3 is TGTGCCACCCGAAAGGGACAGCCTAATTTCAATGAGCAGTTCTTC.

DNA of the CDR3: TGTGCCAGCAGCCCCGACCCCGGGACAGGGGGTACCGAGCAGTACTTC. It yields the protein CASSPDPGTGGTEQYF. The V and J genes are TRBV9 and TRBJ2-7; the match to TRBD1 covers 11 bases. The germline gives CDR1 SGDLS, CDR2 YYNGEE. The CDR3 consists of 16 residues. With 4 bases clipped from V and 6 bases from J, the junction kept 12 bases outside the gene matches.

The chain combines TRBV3-1 (or the pseudogene TRBV3-2) with TRBJ1-1; 7 bases match TRBD1. The germline V gene encodes CDR1 LGHDT and CDR2 YNNKEL (reference sequence). The CDR3 totals 15 residues. V lost 1 base to trimming and J lost 1 base; unmatched junction nucleotides: 3. The CDR3 spells CASSQVGGRNTEAFF. The CDR3 bases are TGTGCCAGCAGCCAAGTAGGGGGCAGGAACACTGAAGCTTTCTTT.

This chain connects TRBV29-1 to TRBJ1-5, with D perhaps TRBD1 (5 bases). Germline lookup yields CDR1 SQVTM and CDR2 ANQGSEA. This CDR3 comprises 15 residues. The ends were cut back, 7 bases at V and 0 bases at J, with 16 bases in the middle. The CDR3 here is CSAHQGPYSNQPQHF. The CDR3 nucleotides read TGCAGCGCCCATCAGGGACCTTATAGCAATCAGCCCCAGCATTTT.

V usage is TRBV5-1 and J usage is TRBJ1-2; D is perhaps TRBD1 (5 bases). Between the trimmed V and J ends, which lost 6 bases and 8 bases, there was a span of 17 bases. The CDR3 covers 13 residues. In germline, CDR1 is SGHRS, CDR2 YFSETQ. CDR3 DNA: TGCGCCAGCACCCGGGACCTCCGGGGGGGCTACACCTTC. Translation: CASTRDLRGGYTF.

The chain recombines TRBV2 with TRBJ2-1; 14 nucleotides line up with TRBD2. The germline V gene has CDR1 SNHLY and CDR2 FYNNEI. This CDR3 comprises 14 residues. V dropped 3 bases and J dropped 8; count of bases not matched to a gene: 0. CDR3 coding DNA: TGTGCCAGCAGTGAGACTAGCGGGAGGGATGAGCAGTTCTTC. Protein: CASSETSGRDEQFF. Drawing the rest from reference TRBV2 and TRBJ2-1, the complete variable domain is EPEVTQTPSHQVTQMGQEVILRCVPISNHLYFYWYRQILGQKVEFLVSFYNNEISEKSEIFDDQFSVERPDGSNFTLKIRSTKLEDSAMYFCASSETSGRDEQFFGPGTRLTVL.

This rearrangement joins TRBV4-1 to TRBJ1-2; D is perhaps TRBD1 (5 bases). CDR1 and CDR2 (germline): MGHRA, YSYEKL. This CDR3 is built from 14 residues. The V and J ends lost 4 bases and 1 base respectively, with 10 bases between them. The CDR3 nucleotides read TGCGCCAGCAGCCCCACAGGAGTTAACTATGGCTACACCTTC. The encoded protein is CASSPTGVNYGYTF.

The chain employs TRBV19 and TRBJ2-5; D possibly uses TRBD1 or TRBD2 (5 bases each). This CDR3 is built from 13 residues. From germline, CDR1 is LNHDA and CDR2 SQIVND (reference sequence). Trimming took 9 bases from V and 5 from J, leaving 16 bases between them. CDR3 nucleotides: TGTGCCAGCAGCTCCGGGACCCGGGAGACCCAGTACTTC. Translated: CASSSGTRETQYF.

V and J are TRBV19 and TRBJ1-5, with a tentative D call TRBD1 (6 bases). V gave up 4 bases and J gave up 5 bases, with 18 bases separating them. From germline, CDR1 is LNHDA and CDR2 SQIVND (reference sequence). The CDR3 sequence is 16 residues long. The CDR3 DNA reads as TGTGCCAGTAGTAAACCCGGCGGACAGCCTTATCAGCCCCAGCATTTT. Translating gives CASSKPGGQPYQPQHF.

Notes on this clone: Other DNA sequences in the sample encode the same CDR3. The V and J genes are TRBV21-1 and TRBJ2-5; TRBD2 is taken as the D call from the table, unchecked against the DNA. TRBV21-1 is flagged as a pseudogene. The CDR3 covers 14 residues. Written as DNA, the CDR3 is TGTGCCAGCAGCCCAAATGACTATCGAGAGACCCAGTACTTC. The encoded protein is CASSPNDYRETQYF.

This clone has more than one count but fewer than ten. This chain links TRBV6-5 with TRBJ1-1; D gene unclear. CDR3 length: 13 residues. From germline, CDR1 is MNHEY and CDR2 SVGAGI. V dropped 4 bases and J dropped 1 base, with 7 bases sitting between them. The CDR3 sequence: CASSSTGNTEAFF. The CDR3 DNA is TGTGCCAGCAGTTCCACGGGGAACACTGAAGCTTTCTTT.

The chain couples TRBV12-3 or TRBV12-4 to TRBJ1-2, with D tentatively TRBD1 (5 bases). Trimming removed 4 bases from V and 4 bases from J, with 10 bases in between. The CDR3 consists of 13 residues. The CDR3 DNA reads TGTGCCAGCAGTTACCAGGGTAGCTATGGCTACACCTTC. This gives the protein CASSYQGSYGYTF.

The J gene is TRBJ1-2, the V gene TRBV11-2; no clear D. Germline values: CDR1 SGHAT, CDR2 FQNNGV. The CDR3 is made up of 13 amino acids. V lost 2 bases and J lost 4, with 8 bases in between. The CDR3 region is CASSLRAGYGYTF. The CDR3 region has the DNA TGTGCCAGCAGCTTAAGAGCCGGCTATGGCTACACCTTC.

The chain uses TRBV27 and TRBJ2-1; no clear D gene. V lost 3 bases, J lost 5 bases, and 11 bases lay in between. The V gene's germline CDR1 is MNHEY and CDR2 SMNVEV (reference sequence). The CDR3 has 14 amino acids. The CDR3 region is CASSFFKRDNEQFF. The CDR3 coding sequence is TGTGCCAGCAGTTTTTTCAAAAGGGACAATGAGCAGTTCTTC.

The chain recombines TRBV7-9 with TRBJ1-4, with D possibly matching TRBD1 (5 bases). Germline V gene lookup returns CDR1 SEHNR and CDR2 FQNEAQ (reference sequence). The CDR3 loop spans 13 amino acids. The V end lost 7 bases, the J end lost 12 bases, and 18 bases lay between the germline ends. CDR3 protein: CASTTAGVGELFF. In DNA form, the CDR3 reads TGTGCCAGCACCACGGCGGGGGTTGGGGAACTGTTTTTT.

The V and J genes are TRBV18 and TRBJ1-1; tentative D call: TRBD1 (6 bases). Germline V CDR1 and CDR2: KGHSH, LQKENI. The CDR3 is made up of 14 amino acids. Trimming left V 3 bases short and J 4 bases short, with 12 bases between. CDR3 nucleotide sequence: TGTGCCAGCTCACCTAACAGGGCGGGCACTGAAGCTTTCTTT. Translating gives CASSPNRAGTEAFF.

The CDR3: CASSLVRDLNTEAFF. DNA for the CDR3: TGCGCCAGCAGCTTGGTTAGGGACCTGAACACTGAAGCTTTCTTT. The V gene is TRBV5-1, the J gene TRBJ1-1; a possible D gene is TRBD1 (5 bases). Germline loops: CDR1 SGHRS, CDR2 YFSETQ. The V end lost 0 bases, the J end lost 0 bases, and 9 bases lay between the germline ends. CDR3 length: 15 amino acids. The full variable domain, rest sourced from reference TRBV5-1 and TRBJ1-1, is KAGVTQTPRYLIKTRGQQVTLSCSPISGHRSVSWYQQTPGQGLQFLFEYFSETQRNKGNFPGRFSGRQFSNSRSEMNVSTLELGDSALYLCASSLVRDLNTEAFFGQGTRLTVV.

The CDR3 DNA is TGCGCCAGCAGCCGGGGGACAGGGGGTTGGGAGACCCAGTACTTC. Translated: CASSRGTGGWETQYF. This sequence joins TRBV4-3 and TRBJ2-5, with TRBD1 identical over 11 bases. V trimming: 4 bases; J trimming: 5 bases; junction bases outside the gene matches: 6. The CDR3 consists of 15 residues. Germline CDR1 and CDR2: LGHNA and YSLEER.

The chain has TRBV15 and TRBJ2-7, with TRBD1 identical over 9 bases. CDR3 length: 14 amino acids. J lost 5 bases, V lost 2 bases, and 4 bases had no gene match. The germline gives CDR1 LNHNV, CDR2 YYDKDF (reference sequence). CDR3 DNA: TGTGCCACCAGCAGACCCGACAGGGGGAACGAGCAGTACTTC. Amino acids: CATSRPDRGNEQYF.